This T cell receptor beta chain was retrieved from a study of beta chain features in type 1 diabetes. General observations from the study: An over-representation of cells with high TCR expression could result from cDNA sequencing.

TCRB transcripts that were expressed got sequenced, as all of the isolated RNA had been reverse transcribed. The repertoire was sequenced with immunoSEQ multiplex PCR; TCRdb's copy has only in-frame clones and lacks some. The profile shows under 150,000 clones, about 44% of them singletons. With respect to this clone: The target antigen is unknown.

This TCR derives from a man aged 18 to 30 in good health. Material for sequencing was Tregs from blood.

The CDR3 region is CASSQVRGQSTDTQYF. Here the CDR3 DNA reads TGCGCCAGCAGCCAAGTCAGGGGACAGTCCACAGATACGCAGTATTTT. The chain recombines TRBV4-3 with TRBJ2-3, with 7 bases lining up with TRBD1. Losses at the gene ends were 1 base for V and 2 bases for J; bases not matched to a gene: 6. CDR1 and CDR2 from the germline V gene are LGHNA and YSLEER. CDR3 length: 16 residues.